Below, 20 T cell receptor beta chains from the same sample are listed, as sequenced in a study of response to subunit inactivated influenza vaccine. TCRdb called the RT-PCR reads again in MiXCR, with one record for every CDR3 protein. The sample contains about 780,000 distinct CDR3 sequences, 15% to 20% of which appear only once. The sample here was PBMCs from blood, taken 5 to 6 days after vaccination. The receptors were sampled from a man aged 50 to 60 who received an inactivated influenza vaccine.

This clonotype has more than one count but fewer than ten. V usage is TRBV27 and J usage is TRBJ1-6; D may be TRBD1 (6 bases). Germline V gene data show CDR1 as MNHEY and CDR2 as SMNVEV (reference sequence). The CDR3 loop spans 15 amino acids. V gave up 4 bases and J gave up 10 bases, with 17 bases separating them. CDR3 DNA sequence: TGTGCCAGCAGTTCCATACAGGGCATCGTGTCACCCCTCCACTTT. Residues: CASSSIQGIVSPLHF.

A word on this clonotype: Possible read error: a much larger clone is one base away. The V and J genes are TRBV20-1 and TRBJ2-7, with D possibly TRBD2 on 6 matching bases. The CDR3 consists of 14 residues. CDR1 is DFQATT, CDR2 SNEGSKA, per germline (reference sequence). Trimming cost V 6 bases and J 0 bases, with 15 bases left between them. The CDR3 DNA is TGCAGTGCGATGGGGGGACGGAGCTCCTACGAGCAGTACTTC. Encoded protein: CSAMGGRSSYEQYF.

V and J are TRBV27 and TRBJ1-1; D is uncertain. Between the trimmed V and J ends, which lost 0 bases and 3 bases, there was a span of 8 bases. The CDR3 has 14 amino acids. In germline, CDR1 is MNHEY, CDR2 SMNVEV (reference sequence). The CDR3 sequence: CASSLSSGYTEAFF. The CDR3, as DNA: TGTGCCAGCAGTTTATCGTCGGGTTACACTGAAGCTTTCTTT.

This clonotype was counted between two and nine times. The CDR3: CASSLGGNWVMNTQYF. The CDR3 nucleotides read TGTGCCAGCAGCTTGGGAGGCAATTGGGTGATGAATACGCAGTATTTT. The chain employs TRBV11-1 and TRBJ2-3, with D perhaps TRBD2 (6 bases). V shed 3 bases and J shed 7 bases, with 20 bases lying between them. The germline CDR1 and CDR2 sequences are SGHAT and FQDESV (reference sequence). The CDR3 is made up of 16 amino acids.

The chain carries TRBV4-1 and TRBJ2-1; D not certain. Trimming shortened V by 4 bases and J by 10 bases, and 8 bases separated the two germline ends. This CDR3 is 11 amino acids long. Germline CDR1 reads MGHRA; CDR2 reads YSYEKL. The CDR3 sequence: CASSPRGEQFF. CDR3 DNA: TGCGCCAGCAGCCCCCGCGGAGAGCAGTTCTTC.

This clonotype showed up many times. The CDR3 is CSARDPSVETQYF. The CDR3 bases are TGCAGTGCTAGAGATCCGTCGGTAGAGACCCAGTACTTC. The chain recombines TRBV20-1 with TRBJ2-5; D is unclear. The germline V gene has CDR1 DFQATT and CDR2 SNEGSKA (reference sequence). V shed 0 bases and J shed 4 bases, with 9 bases lying between them. The CDR3 extends over 13 amino acids.

This clonotype was counted only a few times. J is TRBJ1-6 and V is TRBV20-1; the match to TRBD1 covers 8 bases. Unmatched junction bases numbered 2, after V lost 2 bases and J lost 5 bases. The CDR3 totals 14 residues. From germline, CDR1 is DFQATT and CDR2 SNEGSKA (reference sequence). The CDR3 DNA reads TGCAGTGCTAGACCGGGACAGGATAATTCACCCCTCCACTTT. This codes for CSARPGQDNSPLHF.

In this sample, this clonotype turned up many times. The chain has TRBV12-3 or TRBV12-4 and TRBJ1-2; perhaps TRBD1 as D (6 bases). V gave up 1 base and J gave up 5 bases, with 11 bases separating them. The CDR3 runs 14 residues. This CDR3 is CASSLGQGSYGYTF. The CDR3 DNA reads TGTGCCAGCAGTTTAGGGCAGGGGAGTTATGGCTACACCTTC.

This clonotype was recorded a few times. This chain uses TRBV11-2 with TRBJ2-4, with D perhaps matching TRBD2 (5 bases). The germline V gene has CDR1 SGHAT and CDR2 FQNNGV. The CDR3 extends over 16 amino acids. The germline V and J ends were trimmed by 5 bases and 0 bases, with 14 bases remaining between them. Here the CDR3 DNA reads TGTGCCAGCAGCAAGGGAGAATCTACAGCCAAAAACATTCAGTACTTC. Translated: CASSKGESTAKNIQYF.

The chain recombines TRBV11-3 with TRBJ2-1, with D tentatively TRBD1 (5 bases). Germline lookup yields CDR1 SGHNT and CDR2 YENEEA. V was pared by 10 bases and J by 1 base, with 20 bases between. The CDR3 extends over 16 amino acids. The CDR3 DNA reads TGTGCCACCTTAGACCAAAATCAGGGATCCTACAATGAGCAGTTCTTC. It encodes CATLDQNQGSYNEQFF.

The chain recombines TRBV20-1 with TRBJ2-2; D possibly corresponds to TRBD2 (6 bases). Trimming pared 0 bases from V and 5 bases from J, leaving 13 bases between. Germline lookup yields CDR1 DFQATT and CDR2 SNEGSKA (reference sequence). The CDR3 is 15 amino acids. CDR3 region: CSARDHRSGTGELFF. As DNA, the CDR3 is TGCAGTGCTAGAGATCACAGAAGCGGGACCGGGGAGCTGTTTTTT.

The J gene is TRBJ2-3, the V gene TRBV6-5, with D perhaps assigned TRBD1 or TRBD2 (5 bases each). V was trimmed by 0 bases and J by 0 bases, leaving 13 bases between them. Germline V gene data show CDR1 as MNHEY and CDR2 as SVGAGI. This CDR3 spans 17 amino acids. CDR3 loop: CASSYSPGDASTDTQYF. The CDR3 coding sequence is TGTGCCAGCAGTTACTCGCCCGGGGACGCCAGCACAGATACGCAGTATTTT.

This clonotype has only a few counts. The genes are TRBV7-9 and TRBJ1-2; possible D gene TRBD1, 6 bases. Germline assignment: CDR1 SEHNR and CDR2 FQNEAQ (reference sequence). V was pared by 1 base and J by 2 bases, with 11 bases between. This CDR3 spans 15 amino acids. CDR3 protein: CASSLVAGENYGYTF. DNA of the CDR3: TGTGCCAGCAGCTTAGTGGCAGGGGAAAACTATGGCTACACCTTC.

The gene calls are TRBV7-9 and TRBJ1-1; D is unclear. V lost 5 bases and J 4 bases, leaving 23 bases between the germline ends. Germline loops: CDR1 SEHNR, CDR2 FQNEAQ (reference sequence). This CDR3 spans 17 amino acids. The chain's CDR3 is CASSIEGTARGVTEAFF. The DNA of the CDR3 is TGTGCCAGCAGCATAGAGGGTACTGCCCGAGGAGTCACTGAAGCTTTCTTT.

This clonotype showed up just a few times. The chain joins TRBV29-1 to TRBJ2-7, with D tentatively TRBD1 or TRBD2 (5 bases each). In germline, CDR1 is SQVTM, CDR2 ANQGSEA. V shed 6 bases and J shed 6 bases, with 12 bases lying between them. This CDR3 contains 11 residues. For the CDR3, the DNA is TGCAGCGTCGCCTCGGGACCCGAGCAGTACTTC. This sequence encodes CSVASGPEQYF.

This clonotype was recorded many times. The J gene is TRBJ2-3, the V gene TRBV7-2, with 8 bases identical to TRBD2. After removal of 0 bases from V and 2 bases from J, the junction contained 4 bases not matched to a gene. This CDR3 spans 16 amino acids. Looked up from germline, CDR1 is SGHTA and CDR2 is FQGNSA. CDR3 nucleotide sequence: TGTGCCAGCAGCTTAGCGGCTAGCGGGTACACAGATACGCAGTATTTT. The encoded protein is CASSLAASGYTDTQYF.

V usage is TRBV7-9 and J usage is TRBJ2-7, with TRBD2 as a possible D gene (6 bases). With 1 base removed from V and 4 bases from J, the gap between germline ends came to 17 bases. Per the germline V gene, CDR1 is SEHNR and CDR2 is FQNEAQ (reference sequence). This CDR3 contains 16 residues. CDR3 amino acids: CASSLGITRGDYEQYF. The CDR3 bases are TGTGCCAGCAGCTTAGGGATCACGCGGGGAGATTACGAGCAGTACTTC.

The genes are TRBV7-2 and TRBJ2-5, with 7 bases fitting TRBD2. V was pared by 5 bases and J by 4 bases, with 7 bases of the junction left unmatched. This CDR3 has 14 residues. The V gene's germline CDR1 is SGHTA and CDR2 FQGNSA. Here the CDR3 DNA reads TGTGCCAGCAGCCAAGGATCTAGCGGAGAGACCCAGTACTTC. Translating gives CASSQGSSGETQYF.

V and J are TRBV15 and TRBJ2-1; D remains unclear. The length of the CDR3 is 12 residues. Germline V gives CDR1 LNHNV, CDR2 YYDKDF (reference sequence). V lost 3 bases, J lost 2 bases, and 2 bases lay in between. DNA for the CDR3: TGTGCCACCAGCAGCCCCTACAATGAGCAGTTCTTC. Its translation: CATSSPYNEQFF.

The CDR3 sequence is CSVGVWGDSYEQYF. The CDR3 region has the DNA TGCAGCGTTGGGGTGTGGGGGGACTCCTACGAGCAGTACTTC. The V and J genes are TRBV29-1 and TRBJ2-7; possible D gene TRBD2, 6 bases. Deletions cut 4 bases from V and 0 bases from J, with 13 bases between. This CDR3 contains 14 residues. Per the germline V gene, CDR1 is SQVTM and CDR2 is ANQGSEA.